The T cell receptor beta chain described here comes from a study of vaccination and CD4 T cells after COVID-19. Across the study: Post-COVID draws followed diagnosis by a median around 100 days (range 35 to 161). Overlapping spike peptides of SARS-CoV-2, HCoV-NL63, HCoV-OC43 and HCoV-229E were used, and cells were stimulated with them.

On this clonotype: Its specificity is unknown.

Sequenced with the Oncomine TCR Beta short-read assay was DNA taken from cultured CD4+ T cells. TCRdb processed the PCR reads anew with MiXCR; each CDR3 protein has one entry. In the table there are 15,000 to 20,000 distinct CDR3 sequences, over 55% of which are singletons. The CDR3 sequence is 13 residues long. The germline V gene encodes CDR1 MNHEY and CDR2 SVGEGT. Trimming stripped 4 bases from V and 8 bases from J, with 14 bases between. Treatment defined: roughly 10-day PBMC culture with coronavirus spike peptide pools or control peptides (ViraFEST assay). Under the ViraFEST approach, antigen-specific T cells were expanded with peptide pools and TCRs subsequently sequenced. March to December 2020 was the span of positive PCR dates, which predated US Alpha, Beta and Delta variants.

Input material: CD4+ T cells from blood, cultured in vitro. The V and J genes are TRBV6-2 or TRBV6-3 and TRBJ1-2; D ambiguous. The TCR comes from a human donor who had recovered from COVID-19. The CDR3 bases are TGTGCCAGCAGTTTGGTCGACCGAGGGGGCTACACCTTC. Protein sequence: CASSLVDRGGYTF.